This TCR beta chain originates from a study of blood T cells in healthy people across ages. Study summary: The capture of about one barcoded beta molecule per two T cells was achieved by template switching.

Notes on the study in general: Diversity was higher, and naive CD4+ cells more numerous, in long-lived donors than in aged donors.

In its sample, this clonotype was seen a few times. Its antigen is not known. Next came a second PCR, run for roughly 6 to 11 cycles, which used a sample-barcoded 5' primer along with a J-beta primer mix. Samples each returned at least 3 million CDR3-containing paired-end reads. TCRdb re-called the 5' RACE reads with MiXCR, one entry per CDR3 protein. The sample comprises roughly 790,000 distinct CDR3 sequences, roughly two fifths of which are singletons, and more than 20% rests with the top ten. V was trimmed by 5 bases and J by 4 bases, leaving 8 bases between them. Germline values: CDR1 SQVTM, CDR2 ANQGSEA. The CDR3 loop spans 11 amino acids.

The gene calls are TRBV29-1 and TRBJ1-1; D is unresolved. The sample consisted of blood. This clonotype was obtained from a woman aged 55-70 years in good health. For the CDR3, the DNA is TGCAGCGTTTCTTTAGGCACTGAAGCTTTCTTT. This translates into CSVSLGTEAFF.